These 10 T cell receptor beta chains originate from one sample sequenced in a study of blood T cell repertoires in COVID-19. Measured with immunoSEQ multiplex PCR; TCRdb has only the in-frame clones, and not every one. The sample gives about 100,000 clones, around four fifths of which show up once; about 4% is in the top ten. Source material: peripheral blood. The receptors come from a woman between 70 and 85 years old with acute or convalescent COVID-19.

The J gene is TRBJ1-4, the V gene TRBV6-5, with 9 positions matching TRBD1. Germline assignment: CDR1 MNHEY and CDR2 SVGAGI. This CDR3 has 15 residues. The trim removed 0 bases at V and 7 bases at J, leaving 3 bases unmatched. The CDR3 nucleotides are TGTGCCAGCAGTTACTCGGACAGGGGATTTGAAAAACTGTTTTTT. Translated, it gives CASSYSDRGFEKLFF.

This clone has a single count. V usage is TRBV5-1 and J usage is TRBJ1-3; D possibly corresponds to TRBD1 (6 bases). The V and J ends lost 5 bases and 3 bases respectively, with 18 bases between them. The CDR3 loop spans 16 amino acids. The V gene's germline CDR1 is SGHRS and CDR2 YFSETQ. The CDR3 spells CASSSSTGTLGNTIYF. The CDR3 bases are TGCGCCAGCAGTTCCAGCACCGGGACACTTGGAAACACCATATATTTT.

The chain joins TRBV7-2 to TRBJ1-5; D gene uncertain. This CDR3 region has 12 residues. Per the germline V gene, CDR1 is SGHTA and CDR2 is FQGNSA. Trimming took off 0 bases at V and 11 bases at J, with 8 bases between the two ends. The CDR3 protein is CASSLAARAQHF. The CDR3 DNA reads TGTGCCAGCAGCTTAGCGGCGAGGGCCCAGCATTTT.

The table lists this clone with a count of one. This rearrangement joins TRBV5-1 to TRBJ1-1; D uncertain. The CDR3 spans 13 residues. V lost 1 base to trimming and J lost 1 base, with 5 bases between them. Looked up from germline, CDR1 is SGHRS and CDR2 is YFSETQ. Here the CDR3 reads CASSLSANTEAFF. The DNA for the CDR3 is TGCGCCAGCAGCTTGAGCGCGAACACTGAAGCTTTCTTT.

DNA of the CDR3: TGTGCCAGTAGTCCTTATCCCGGCGGAAAGAGATACAATGAGCAGTTCTTC. This codes for CASSPYPGGKRYNEQFF. The gene calls are TRBV19 and TRBJ2-1; D ambiguous. The CDR3 contains 17 residues. The germline V gene encodes CDR1 LNHDA and CDR2 SQIVND (reference sequence). The V end was cut by 5 bases, the J end by 4 bases, with 21 bases between.

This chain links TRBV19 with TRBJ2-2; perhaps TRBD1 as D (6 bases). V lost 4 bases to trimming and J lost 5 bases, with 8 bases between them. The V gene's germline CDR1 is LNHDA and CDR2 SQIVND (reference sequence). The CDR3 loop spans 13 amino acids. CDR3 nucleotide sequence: TGTGCCAGTAGTAACAGGGTTACCGGGGAGCTGTTTTTT. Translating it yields CASSNRVTGELFF.

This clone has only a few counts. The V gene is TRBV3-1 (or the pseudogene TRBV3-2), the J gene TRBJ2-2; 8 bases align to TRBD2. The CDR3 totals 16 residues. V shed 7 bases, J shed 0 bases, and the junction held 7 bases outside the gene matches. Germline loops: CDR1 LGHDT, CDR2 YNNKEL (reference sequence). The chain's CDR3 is CASTLTSGTNTGELFF. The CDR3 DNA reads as TGTGCCAGCACCCTCACTAGCGGAACGAACACCGGGGAGCTGTTTTTT.

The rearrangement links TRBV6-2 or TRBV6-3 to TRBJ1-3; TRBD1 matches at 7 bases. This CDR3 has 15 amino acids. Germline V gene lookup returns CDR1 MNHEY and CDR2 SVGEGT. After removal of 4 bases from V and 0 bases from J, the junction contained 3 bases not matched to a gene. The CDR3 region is CASSLSGGSGNTIYF. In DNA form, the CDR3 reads TGTGCCAGCAGTTTATCAGGGGGCTCTGGAAACACCATATATTTT.

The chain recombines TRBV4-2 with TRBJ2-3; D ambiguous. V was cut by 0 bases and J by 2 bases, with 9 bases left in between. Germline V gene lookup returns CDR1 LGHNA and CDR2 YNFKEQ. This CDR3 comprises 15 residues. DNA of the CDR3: TGTGCCAGCAGCCAAGAACCAGGATTCACAGATACGCAGTATTTT. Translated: CASSQEPGFTDTQYF.

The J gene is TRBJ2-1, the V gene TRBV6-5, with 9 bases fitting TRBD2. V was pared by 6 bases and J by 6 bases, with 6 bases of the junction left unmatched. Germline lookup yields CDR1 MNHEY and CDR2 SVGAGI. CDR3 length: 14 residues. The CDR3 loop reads CASSPTTSGNEQFF. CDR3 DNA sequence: TGTGCCAGCAGCCCAACGACTAGCGGCAATGAGCAGTTCTTC.